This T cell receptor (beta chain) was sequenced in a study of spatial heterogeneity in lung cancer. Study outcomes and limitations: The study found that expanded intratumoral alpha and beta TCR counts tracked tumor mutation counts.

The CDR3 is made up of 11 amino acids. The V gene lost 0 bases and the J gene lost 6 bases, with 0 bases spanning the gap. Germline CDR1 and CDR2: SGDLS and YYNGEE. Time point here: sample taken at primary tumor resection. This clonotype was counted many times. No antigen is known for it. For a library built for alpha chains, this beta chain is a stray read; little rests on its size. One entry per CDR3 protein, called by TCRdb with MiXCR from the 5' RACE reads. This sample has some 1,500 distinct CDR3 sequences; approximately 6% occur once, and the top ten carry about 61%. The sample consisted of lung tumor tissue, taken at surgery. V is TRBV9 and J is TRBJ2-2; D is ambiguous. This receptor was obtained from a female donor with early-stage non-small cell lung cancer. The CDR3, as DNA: TGTGCCAGCAGCGTAGCCGGGGAGCTGTTTTTT. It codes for CASSVAGELFF.